This TCR beta chain was recovered during a study of identical twins. Every one of the donors was a healthy Caucasian. This clonotype was detected a few times. As yet, its antigen is unknown. Overall study results and limits: Alpha sequences out of frame and shared by twins had excess low generation probability.

TCRdb re-called the 5' RACE reads through MiXCR, storing one row per CDR3 protein. The sample records about 900,000 distinct CDR3 sequences, about 12% being singletons. There are 16 residues in the CDR3. Trimming removed 3 bases from V and 1 base from J; junction bases left unmatched: 5. The germline CDR1 and CDR2 sequences are ENHRY and SYGVKD. The data also belong to a second study, concerning yellow fever vaccine responses in identical twins.

The sample taken for sequencing was PBMCs. The chain recombines TRBV10-3 with TRBJ2-5; 10 bases agree with TRBD1. The source of this sequence is a woman between 18 and 29 years old in good health. The CDR3 bases are TGTGCCATCAGTGACTCGGGACAGGGGTTCCAAGAGACCCAGTACTTC. Protein product: CAISDSGQGFQETQYF.